This T cell receptor (beta chain) is drawn from a study of Ad26.COV2.S vaccination and SARS-CoV-2 variants. Study-wide context: The trial was COV1001 and the donor's arm was Ad26.COV2.S.

Treatment reported: about 20 received Ad26.COV2.S at low or high dose, single or two shots; about 5 received placebo; per-sample allocation not given. Collection of samples fell on day 63 after the first vaccine or placebo injection. TCRdb's table, derived via immunoSEQ multiplex PCR, lists solely in-frame clones and lacks some. The sample contains 250,000 or so clones, around 85% of which appear only once. Study results and caveats: Measures of TCR breadth and depth may have fallen short of total T cell responses.

The CDR3 spans 16 residues. Per germline, CDR1 SEHNR and CDR2 FQNEAQ (reference sequence). V trimming: 2 bases; J trimming: 3 bases; junction bases outside the gene matches: 4. Details on this clone: No antigen is known for it.

V is TRBV7-9 and J is TRBJ2-3; 11 bases fit TRBD1. This receptor was obtained from a person aged 18-65 years who received the Ad26.COV2.S COVID-19 vaccine or a placebo. Source: peripheral blood, taken in a trial of Ad26.COV2.S vaccine versus placebo. CDR3: CASSLTWDRGTDTQYF. The CDR3 DNA reads as TGTGCCAGCAGCTTAACATGGGACAGGGGGACAGATACGCAGTATTTT.